These 22 T cell receptor beta chains share one sample of origin, sequenced in a study of regulatory T cells in long-lasting Graves disease. For TCR beta, libraries came from iRepertoire HTBI primers and Arm-PCR of CDR3 regions. MiXCR, applied by TCRdb to the multiplex PCR reads, yields one record per CDR3 protein. Of about 540,000 distinct CDR3 sequences in the sample, around an eighth were seen once. Time point in this sample: newly diagnosed GD, antithyroid drugs for less than 3 months. There was RNA extracted from PBMCs, and the TCR library was made from it. The same sample was also studied in work on T cells in Graves' hyperthyroidism and ophthalmopathy.

The sequencing here drew on peripheral blood mononuclear cells (PBMCs), taken at new diagnosis, from a patient treated with antithyroid drugs. These receptors originate from a man between 25 and 39 years old with Graves disease.

This clonotype has only a few counts. The J gene is TRBJ2-5, the V gene TRBV7-6; 8 bases map to TRBD1. The CDR3 covers 15 residues. V lost 1 base, J lost 5 bases, and 6 bases stayed unmatched. The germline CDR1 and CDR2 sequences are SGHVS and FNYEAQ. The CDR3 reads CASSLGSGGLETQYF. For the CDR3, the DNA is TGTGCCAGCAGCTTAGGGTCAGGGGGCCTGGAGACCCAGTACTTC.

This clonotype has only a few counts. This rearrangement joins TRBV5-6 to TRBJ2-4, with D possibly matching TRBD1 (6 bases). V shed 4 bases and J shed 6 bases, with 14 bases lying between them. CDR1 and CDR2 (germline): SGHDT, YYEEEE. The CDR3 sequence is 14 residues long. CDR3 sequence: CASSPGLDRNIQYF. CDR3 DNA sequence: TGTGCCAGCAGCCCCGGCCTGGACAGAAACATTCAGTACTTC.

The table lists this clonotype with many counts. The chain uses TRBV12-3 or TRBV12-4 and TRBJ2-3, with 8 bases identical to TRBD2. Trimming at V came to 5 bases and at J to 10 bases, leaving 14 bases not matched to a gene. The CDR3 sequence is 15 residues long. CDR3 region: CASSHGTRPAKAQYF. The DNA for the CDR3 is TGTGCCAGCAGTCACGGGACTAGACCCGCCAAGGCGCAGTATTTT.

This clonotype has ten or more counts. The V call is TRBV29-1, the J call TRBJ1-4; D is uncertain. Germline lookup yields CDR1 SQVTM and CDR2 ANQGSEA. V lost 3 bases and J 14 bases, leaving 16 bases between the germline ends. The CDR3 extends over 12 amino acids. CDR3 sequence reads: CSVEEPAGKLFF. For the CDR3, the DNA is TGCAGCGTTGAGGAACCGGCCGGCAAGCTGTTTTTT.

This rearrangement joins TRBV7-6 to TRBJ2-1; TRBD2 aligns across 12 bases. The trim removed 5 bases at V and 5 bases at J, leaving 13 bases unmatched. The CDR3 is made up of 18 amino acids. Germline V gives CDR1 SGHVS, CDR2 FNYEAQ. CDR3 in DNA: TGTGCCAGCAGCAACCACTTACGACTAGCGGGAGTTAACAATGAGCAGTTCTTC. Its translation is CASSNHLRLAGVNNEQFF.

CDR3 nucleotide sequence: TGTGCCAGCAGCGAGGGTAGGGCAGCGGAAACCCTGTATTTT. Amino acid sequence: CASSEGRAAETLYF. The rearrangement uses TRBV9 and TRBJ2-3, with D possibly TRBD2 on 5 matching bases. The CDR3 has 14 amino acids. Germline CDR1 and CDR2: SGDLS and YYNGEE. V was shortened by 3 bases and J by 14 bases, with 22 bases between the two germline ends.

This clonotype was recorded many times. This rearrangement joins TRBV2 to TRBJ2-7; TRBD2 matches at 11 bases. Germline V gives CDR1 SNHLY, CDR2 FYNNEI. V was clipped by 7 bases and J by 4 bases; unmatched bases: 6. The CDR3 spans 14 residues. The CDR3 bases are TGTGCCAGCAAAAAGGGACTAGCGGTTTACGAGCAGTACTTC. Amino acids: CASKKGLAVYEQYF.

This clonotype was observed at least ten times. This chain connects TRBV13 to TRBJ2-3; D is ambiguous. Deletions cut 1 base from V and 2 bases from J, with 13 bases between. This CDR3 comprises 16 residues. CDR1 and CDR2 (germline): PRHDT, FYEKMQ (reference sequence). The CDR3 spells CASSLAVLRVTDTQYF. In nucleotides, the CDR3 is TGTGCCAGCAGCTTAGCCGTATTGCGCGTCACAGATACGCAGTATTTT.

This clonotype was seen repeatedly, ten times or more. The chain links TRBV5-8 to TRBJ1-2; TRBD1 might be the D (5 bases). The germline gives CDR1 SGHTS, CDR2 YDEGEE. The CDR3 has 13 residues. V was clipped by 7 bases and J by 8 bases, with 18 bases between them. CDR3 coding DNA: TGTGCCAGCCTACTCAGGGCCACGGAGGGCTACACCTTC. As protein: CASLLRATEGYTF.

In its sample, this clonotype was seen many times. The chain combines TRBV12-5 with TRBJ2-7; 9 bases match TRBD1. After removal of 1 base from V and 2 bases from J, the junction contained 0 bases not matched to a gene. The germline V gene encodes CDR1 LGHNT and CDR2 FRNRAP. This CDR3 is built from 14 residues. CDR3 coding DNA: TGTGCTAGTGGTTTGGGACAGGGGGCCTACGAGCAGTACTTC. It specifies CASGLGQGAYEQYF.

This clonotype came up many times. The J gene is TRBJ2-1, the V gene TRBV25-1; 9 nucleotides line up with TRBD1. The CDR3 has 14 residues. V shed 4 bases and J 6 bases; nucleotides not matched to a gene: 4. CDR1 and CDR2 from the germline V gene are MGHDK and SYGVNS. The CDR3 DNA is TGTGCCAGCAGTGCCGGGACAGGGTCCAATGAGCAGTTCTTC. Its protein is CASSAGTGSNEQFF.

This clonotype was found a few times. In DNA, the CDR3 is TGTGCCAGCAGTTACTCGATAGGGGGGGCCGAGGCAGATACGCAGTATTTT. Its protein is CASSYSIGGAEADTQYF. The chain uses TRBV6-5 and TRBJ2-3; maybe TRBD2 (7 bases). CDR3 size: 17 residues. The V gene's germline CDR1 is MNHEY and CDR2 SVGAGI. V dropped 0 bases and J dropped 4 bases, with 17 bases sitting between them.

The rearrangement uses TRBV4-1 and TRBJ2-7; D is possibly TRBD1 or TRBD2 (7 bases each). The V end lost 7 bases, the J end lost 7 bases, and 14 bases lay between the germline ends. The CDR3 is made up of 12 amino acids. The germline gives CDR1 MGHRA, CDR2 YSYEKL. This CDR3 is CASTSRGGEQYF. CDR3 nucleotide sequence: TGCGCCAGCACCTCCAGGGGGGGGGAGCAGTACTTC.

This clonotype was found many times. V and J are TRBV11-2 and TRBJ2-5, with 12 bases aligning to TRBD1. V lost 5 bases and J lost 2; bases outside the gene matches: 6. The CDR3 totals 16 residues. CDR1 is SGHAT, CDR2 FQNNGV, per germline. The CDR3 sequence is CASSPGDRGRQETQYF. DNA for the CDR3: TGTGCCAGCAGCCCCGGGGACAGGGGGCGTCAAGAGACCCAGTACTTC.

The genes are TRBV19 and TRBJ2-2; 12 nucleotides line up with TRBD2. The CDR3 has 15 residues. V trimming: 0 bases; J trimming: 7 bases; junction bases outside the gene matches: 0. The V gene's germline CDR1 is LNHDA and CDR2 SQIVND (reference sequence). The CDR3 DNA reads TGTGCCAGTAGTATAGAGGGACTAGCGGGCGGGGAGCTGTTTTTT. Its translation: CASSIEGLAGGELFF.

The rearrangement joins TRBV5-1 to TRBJ2-4, with 9 nucleotides matching TRBD1. CDR1 SGHRS and CDR2 YFSETQ come from the germline V gene. The CDR3 spans 15 residues. After removal of 4 bases from V and 4 bases from J, the junction contained 6 bases not matched to a gene. The CDR3 sequence: CASSRETGGKNIQYF. The CDR3 DNA is TGCGCCAGCAGCAGGGAGACAGGGGGGAAAAACATTCAGTACTTC.

This clonotype showed up many times. The chain carries TRBV20-1 and TRBJ2-3, with TRBD2 matching over 7 bases. The CDR3 contains 16 residues. CDR1 DFQATT and CDR2 SNEGSKA come from the germline V gene (reference sequence). The J segment lost 2 bases and the V segment lost 2 bases, leaving 10 bases of the junction unmatched. The CDR3 DNA follows: TGCAGTGCTAGAAATAGCCTAGCGGACATCACAGATACGCAGTATTTT. Its protein product is CSARNSLADITDTQYF.

This clonotype came up a few times. This may arise from a read error, as a much more abundant clone is one base away. No conserved phenylalanine or tryptophan is present at the end of the CDR3, so a read error is the likely explanation. The genes are TRBV2 and TRBJ2-1; a possible D gene is TRBD2 (5 bases). Per germline, CDR1 SNHLY and CDR2 FYNNEI. The CDR3 spans 17 residues. Trimming took 7 bases from V and 7 from J, leaving 26 bases between them. CDR3 sequence (DNA): TGTGCCAGCAACCCCTCGGATCCGGGAACTTCGCGGAATGAGCAGTTCCTC. Its translation is CASNPSDPGTSRNEQFL.

This clonotype has just a few counts. The genes are TRBV5-6 and TRBJ2-7, with D maybe TRBD2 (5 bases). The germline gives CDR1 SGHDT, CDR2 YYEEEE. The CDR3 runs 14 residues. V lost 1 base to trimming and J lost 2 bases, with 10 bases between them. This CDR3 reads CASSLLRETYEQYF. The CDR3 DNA follows: TGTGCCAGCAGCTTGCTCCGGGAAACCTACGAGCAGTACTTC.

This clonotype was detected a few times. The J gene is TRBJ2-1, the V gene TRBV4-1; 13 nucleotides agree with TRBD2. The CDR3 is made up of 15 amino acids. CDR1 and CDR2 (germline): MGHRA, YSYEKL. The trim removed 6 bases at V and 8 bases at J, leaving 7 bases unmatched. The CDR3, as DNA: TGCGCCAGCAGACCAAGTGGACTAGCGGGAGATGAGCAGTTCTTC. Protein: CASRPSGLAGDEQFF.

The sample holds many counts of this clonotype. This chain connects TRBV5-1 to TRBJ2-1, with D possibly TRBD1 on 6 matching bases. The CDR3 runs 16 residues. Trimming pared 3 bases from V and 3 bases from J, leaving 16 bases between. CDR1 SGHRS and CDR2 YFSETQ come from the germline V gene. This CDR3 is CASSSKTGWGYNEQFF. CDR3 nucleotide sequence: TGCGCCAGCAGCTCCAAGACAGGATGGGGCTACAATGAGCAGTTCTTC.

At least ten counts were recorded for this clonotype. This chain links TRBV12-3 or TRBV12-4 with TRBJ1-4; D gene unclear. V lost 1 base and J 7 bases, leaving 10 bases between the germline ends. The CDR3 spans 14 residues. The CDR3 bases are TGTGCCAGCAGTTTAGGAGGGTTGGTTGAAAAACTGTTTTTT. As protein: CASSLGGLVEKLFF.